The clone carrying this T cell receptor beta chain was seen a single time. Its antigen remains unknown. This same CDR3 is encoded by further DNA sequences in the sample. Assay runs were performed at deep level. PCR replicates performed on unsorted PBMC used approximately 310 ng DNA, around 33,000 T cell genomes. The data were produced by immunoSEQ multiplex PCR, yet TCRdb's version contains in-frame clones alone and is incomplete. The table records roughly 500,000 clones, 76% of them present only once. The ends were cut back, 3 bases at V and 0 bases at J, with 10 bases in the middle. The CDR3 runs 14 residues. Germline loops: CDR1 SGHRS, CDR2 YFSETQ. The sample originates from a study of shared clonotypes between healthy human individuals. Study-wide results and limits: Among donors, the sharing of clonotypes was expected to be influenced by sequencing depth.

The sample taken for sequencing was PBMCs. This receptor was identified in a woman in her thirties or forties in good health. Some clones in this sample may be carry-over from other donors' samples. The chain joins TRBV5-1 to TRBJ2-7; D is perhaps TRBD1 or TRBD2 (5 bases each). Here the CDR3 DNA reads TGCGCCAGCAGCTCCGGGACGGGCTCCTACGAGCAGTACTTC. Translating gives CASSSGTGSYEQYF. The whole variable domain, filled in from reference TRBV5-1 and TRBJ2-7, reads KAGVTQTPRYLIKTRGQQVTLSCSPISGHRSVSWYQQTPGQGLQFLFEYFSETQRNKGNFPGRFSGRQFSNSRSEMNVSTLELGDSALYLCASSSGTGSYEQYFGPGTRLTVT.